Presented here are 21 T cell receptor beta chains from one specimen sequenced in a study of T cell responses to AZD1222 COVID-19 vaccine. The method was immunoSEQ multiplex PCR; TCRdb's version includes in-frame clones alone and lacks a portion of them. Counted here are about 140,000 clones, around 90% occurring once; the ten biggest clones make up about 5%. Here the sequenced sample was peripheral blood, taken 28 days after the second dose of the MenACWY control vaccine. The receptors stem from an adult who received the MenACWY meningococcal vaccine as a control.

This chain uses TRBV2 with TRBJ2-7, with TRBD1 matching over 10 bases. This CDR3 comprises 14 residues. Germline lookup yields CDR1 SNHLY and CDR2 FYNNEI. The junction had 6 bases not matched to a gene; V was cut back by 6 bases and J by 4 bases. CDR3 in DNA: TGTGCCAGCAGCCCCGGGACAGGGGCATACGAGCAGTACTTC. Translation: CASSPGTGAYEQYF.

The chain couples TRBV6-5 to TRBJ2-5; 10 bases fit TRBD1. The length of the CDR3 is 16 residues. Germline values: CDR1 MNHEY, CDR2 SVGAGI. V was pared by 0 bases and J by 4 bases, with 5 bases of the junction left unmatched. The CDR3 is CASSYSGTGAGETQYF. CDR3 coding DNA: TGTGCCAGCAGTTACTCTGGGACAGGGGCCGGAGAGACCCAGTACTTC.

The chain combines TRBV3-1 (or the pseudogene TRBV3-2) with TRBJ1-3; TRBD1 matches 7 bases. Losses at the gene ends were 5 bases for V and 1 base for J; bases not matched to a gene: 2. The CDR3 runs to 14 residues. The germline V gene has CDR1 LGHDT and CDR2 YNNKEL (reference sequence). CDR3: CASSDRASGNTIYF. The CDR3, as DNA: TGTGCCAGCAGCGACAGGGCGTCTGGAAACACCATATATTTT.

The V call is TRBV3-1 (or the pseudogene TRBV3-2), the J call TRBJ2-7, with D possibly TRBD1 on 5 matching bases. V was shortened by 0 bases and J by 6 bases, with 9 bases between the two germline ends. The CDR3 is 13 amino acids. Germline V gene lookup returns CDR1 LGHDT and CDR2 YNNKEL (reference sequence). CDR3 amino acids: CASSQDGAAEQYF. CDR3 nucleotide sequence: TGTGCCAGCAGCCAAGATGGGGCTGCCGAGCAGTACTTC.

Points on this clone: Other DNA sequences in the sample encode the same CDR3. The chain carries TRBV12-3 or TRBV12-4 and TRBJ1-1; D gene uncertain. The CDR3 is 11 residues long. Trimming stripped 3 bases from V and 2 bases from J, with 1 base between. This CDR3 reads CASSFNTEAFF. The CDR3 DNA is TGTGCCAGCAGTTTCAACACTGAAGCTTTCTTT.

The chain links TRBV5-4 to TRBJ1-2; 10 nucleotides match TRBD1. J was trimmed by 8 bases and V by 0 bases; bases with no gene match: 7. Germline CDR1 is SGHNT and CDR2 is YYREEE (reference sequence). The CDR3 covers 15 residues. In DNA, the CDR3 is TGTGCCAGCAGCTTGGGGGACAGGGGATTGCAAGGCTACACCTTC. This codes for CASSLGDRGLQGYTF.

The V and J genes are TRBV7-6 and TRBJ1-1; D perhaps matches TRBD1 (6 bases). The length of the CDR3 is 15 residues. Trimming pared 5 bases from V and 0 bases from J, leaving 13 bases between. CDR1 is SGHVS, CDR2 FNYEAQ, per germline. CDR3 coding DNA: TGTGCCAGCAGCCCCTTACAGGGCATGAACACTGAAGCTTTCTTT. Amino acids: CASSPLQGMNTEAFF. Full variable domain (remainder filled in from reference TRBV7-6 and TRBJ1-1): GAGVSQSPRYKVTKRGQDVALRCDPISGHVSLYWYRQALGQGPEFLTYFNYEAQQDKSGLPNDRFSAERPEGSISTLTIQRTEQRDSAMYRCASSPLQGMNTEAFFGQGTRLTVV.

The rearrangement links TRBV4-3 to TRBJ2-1, with 11 bases that match TRBD2. This CDR3 has 16 amino acids. Germline V gives CDR1 LGHNA, CDR2 YSLEER. V shed 2 bases and J 3 bases; nucleotides not matched to a gene: 3. CDR3 sequence: CASSQQLAGVYNEQFF. The DNA of the CDR3 is TGCGCCAGCAGCCAACAACTAGCGGGGGTCTACAATGAGCAGTTCTTC.

The chain is built from TRBV2 and TRBJ1-5, with 9 bases lining up with TRBD1. CDR3 size: 15 residues. The germline gives CDR1 SNHLY, CDR2 FYNNEI. V lost 7 bases and J lost 5; bases outside the gene matches: 9. DNA for the CDR3: TGTGCCAGCATGCCGGGACAGGGAAATCATCAGCCCCAGCATTTT. This codes for CASMPGQGNHQPQHF.

This chain uses TRBV13 with TRBJ1-2; D is uncertain. This CDR3 contains 11 residues. Germline V CDR1 and CDR2: PRHDT, FYEKMQ (reference sequence). Trimming shortened V by 6 bases and J by 8 bases, and 10 bases separated the two germline ends. This CDR3 reads CASRSHGGYTF. The CDR3 region has the DNA TGTGCCAGCAGATCACATGGGGGCTACACCTTC.

For this clone: Different DNA sequences within this sample yield the same CDR3. The chain employs TRBV2 and TRBJ2-5; D is uncertain. CDR3 length: 14 residues. Germline V CDR1 and CDR2: SNHLY, FYNNEI. Trimming pared 3 bases from V and 5 bases from J, leaving 13 bases between. This chain's CDR3 is CASSDSQAEETQYF. The CDR3 DNA follows: TGTGCCAGCAGTGATAGCCAGGCGGAGGAGACCCAGTACTTC.

V and J are TRBV6-1 and TRBJ1-6; D ambiguous. The ends were cut back, 2 bases at V and 10 bases at J, with 6 bases in the middle. This CDR3 is 12 amino acids long. Germline loops: CDR1 MNHNS, CDR2 SASEGT. The CDR3 DNA reads TGTGCCAGCAGTGAAACGGGATCACCCCTCCACTTT. Translating it yields CASSETGSPLHF.

The rearrangement links TRBV4-3 to TRBJ1-4; unclear D gene. The V and J ends lost 4 bases and 6 bases respectively, with 15 bases between them. Germline-derived CDR1 and CDR2 are LGHNA and YSLEER. The CDR3 loop spans 15 amino acids. The CDR3 loop is CASSLSKFPDEKLFF. CDR3 in DNA: TGCGCCAGCAGCCTATCAAAGTTTCCGGATGAAAAACTGTTTTTT.

CDR3 DNA sequence: TGTGCCAGCAGGCAGACGAACACTGAAGCTTTCTTT. Residues: CASRQTNTEAFF. This chain connects TRBV28 to TRBJ1-1; D unclear. Germline V gives CDR1 MDHEN, CDR2 SYDVKM. V gave up 6 bases and J gave up 1 base, with 6 bases separating them. This CDR3 is built from 12 residues.

The CDR3, as DNA: TGTGCCAGCAGTACGATAGCCGGGACAGGTAGCAATCAGCCCCAGCATTTT. It specifies CASSTIAGTGSNQPQHF. The chain is built from TRBV27 and TRBJ1-5, with 8 bases matching TRBD1. This CDR3 has 17 residues. The germline CDR1 and CDR2 sequences are MNHEY and SMNVEV (reference sequence). After removal of 5 bases from V and 0 bases from J, the junction contained 9 bases not matched to a gene.

The chain couples TRBV5-1 to TRBJ1-1; D is ambiguous. Trimming took off 0 bases at V and 2 bases at J, with 11 bases between the two ends. The CDR3 sequence is 15 residues long. Looked up from germline, CDR1 is SGHRS and CDR2 is YFSETQ. CDR3 protein: CASSLANRLNTEAFF. The CDR3 bases are TGCGCCAGCAGCTTGGCAAACCGGTTAAACACTGAAGCTTTCTTT.

The chain carries TRBV2 and TRBJ1-1; no clear D gene. The V and J ends lost 7 bases and 0 bases respectively, with 12 bases between them. The CDR3 spans 14 residues. Germline lookup yields CDR1 SNHLY and CDR2 FYNNEI. The CDR3 nucleotides are TGTGCCAGCATATACTCGGGGTTGAACACTGAAGCTTTCTTT. Its translation is CASIYSGLNTEAFF.

The chain carries TRBV7-3 and TRBJ2-3; D may correspond to TRBD1 or TRBD2 (5 bases each). The germline V and J ends were trimmed by 5 bases and 1 base, with 19 bases remaining between them. Germline-derived CDR1 and CDR2 are SGHTA and FQGTGA. This CDR3 has 17 amino acids. In DNA, the CDR3 is TGTGCCAGCAGCCCAACGGGGCCTAGCAGACGCACAGATACGCAGTATTTT. Translating gives CASSPTGPSRRTDTQYF.

In its sample, this clone was seen a few times. This CDR3 is CASSSDNTGELFF. In nucleotides, the CDR3 is TGTGCCAGCAGCTCCGATAACACCGGGGAGCTGTTTTTT. This sequence joins TRBV7-3 and TRBJ2-2; no reliable D call. Germline V gene lookup returns CDR1 SGHTA and CDR2 FQGTGA. Between the trimmed V and J ends, which lost 4 bases and 2 bases, there was a span of 5 bases. The CDR3 contains 13 residues.

The V gene is TRBV6-6, the J gene TRBJ1-5; 8 bases match TRBD1. The CDR3 spans 14 residues. Germline loops: CDR1 MNHNY, CDR2 SVGAGI (reference sequence). V dropped 4 bases and J dropped 8; count of bases not matched to a gene: 7. This CDR3 reads CASSFRQGNEPQHF. CDR3 in DNA: TGTGCCAGCAGTTTCAGACAGGGGAACGAGCCCCAGCATTTT.

CDR3 DNA: TGTGCCAGTAGTATAGATCACGGGGCAGGGGGGGATCAGCCCCAGCATTTT. Its protein is CASSIDHGAGGDQPQHF. This sequence joins TRBV19 and TRBJ1-5; TRBD1 aligns across 7 bases. The J segment lost 5 bases and the V segment lost 0 bases, leaving 10 bases of the junction unmatched. Looked up from germline, CDR1 is LNHDA and CDR2 is SQIVND (reference sequence). The CDR3 covers 17 residues.